This T cell receptor beta chain was obtained from a study of vaccination and CD4 T cells after COVID-19. About the research overall: Every participant was given two doses of BNT162b2 or mRNA-1273 vaccine. The post-COVID sampling time was a median 101 days after diagnosis, ranging from 35 to 161. Post-vaccine specimens were obtained a median roughly 74 days after dose two (range 14 to 241).

For this clonotype: Its antigen is unknown.

The treatment is: roughly 10-day PBMC culture with coronavirus spike peptide pools or control peptides (ViraFEST assay). Expanded clonotypes were found by TCR sequencing after peptide-pool stimulation (ViraFEST). This CDR3 has 12 residues. Looked up from germline, CDR1 is MNHNS and CDR2 is SASEGT. V was clipped by 11 bases and J by 5 bases, with 15 bases between them. Sequencing of cultured CD4+ T cell DNA used the Oncomine TCR Beta short-read assay. TCRdb redid the calling of the PCR reads with MiXCR, one entry per CDR3 protein. This table has fewer than 20,000 distinct CDR3 sequences, more than 45% appearing once.

Specimen: CD4+ T cells from blood, cultured in vitro. This clonotype was sampled from a human donor who had recovered from COVID-19. The chain employs TRBV6-1 and TRBJ1-2; D not certain. CDR3 protein: CAGTKEEYGYTF. The CDR3 DNA sequence: TGTGCCGGCACCAAGGAGGAATATGGCTACACCTTC.